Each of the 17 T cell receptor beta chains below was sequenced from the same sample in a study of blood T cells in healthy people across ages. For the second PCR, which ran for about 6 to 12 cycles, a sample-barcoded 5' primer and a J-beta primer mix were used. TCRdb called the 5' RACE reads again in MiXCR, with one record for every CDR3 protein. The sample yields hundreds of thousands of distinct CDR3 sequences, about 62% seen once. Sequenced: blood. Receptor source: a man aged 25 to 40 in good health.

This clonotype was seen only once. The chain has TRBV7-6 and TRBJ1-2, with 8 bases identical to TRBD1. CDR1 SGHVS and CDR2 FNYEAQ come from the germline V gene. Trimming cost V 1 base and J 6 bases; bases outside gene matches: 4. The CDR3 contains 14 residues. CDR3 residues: CASSLDGTGDGYTF. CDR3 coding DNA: TGTGCCAGCAGCTTAGATGGGACAGGAGATGGCTACACCTTC.

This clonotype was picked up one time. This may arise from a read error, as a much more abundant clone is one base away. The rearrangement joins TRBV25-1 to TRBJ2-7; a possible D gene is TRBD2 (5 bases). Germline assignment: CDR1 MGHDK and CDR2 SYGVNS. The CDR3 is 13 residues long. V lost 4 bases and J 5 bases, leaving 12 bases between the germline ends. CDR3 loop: CASSARDSHEQYF. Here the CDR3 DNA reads TGTGCCAGCAGTGCTCGGGATAGCCACGAGCAGTACTTC.

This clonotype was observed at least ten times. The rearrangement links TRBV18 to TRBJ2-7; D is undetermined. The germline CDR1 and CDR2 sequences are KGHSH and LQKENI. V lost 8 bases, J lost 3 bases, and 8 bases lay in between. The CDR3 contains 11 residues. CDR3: CASSPNYEQYF. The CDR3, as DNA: TGTGCCAGCAGCCCTAACTACGAGCAGTACTTC.

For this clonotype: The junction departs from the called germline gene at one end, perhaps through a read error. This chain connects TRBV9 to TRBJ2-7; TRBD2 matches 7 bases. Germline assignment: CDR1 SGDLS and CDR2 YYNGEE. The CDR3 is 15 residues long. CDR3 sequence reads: CANSVDPSGKYEQYF. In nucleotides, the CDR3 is TGTGCCAACAGCGTAGATCCTAGCGGAAAATACGAGCAGTACTTC.

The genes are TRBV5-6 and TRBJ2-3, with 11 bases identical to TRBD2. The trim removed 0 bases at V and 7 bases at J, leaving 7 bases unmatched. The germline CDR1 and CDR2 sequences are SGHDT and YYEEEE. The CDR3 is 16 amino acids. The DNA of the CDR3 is TGTGCCAGCAGCTTGGAACTAGCGGGGGCTTTAAATACGCAGTATTTT. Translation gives CASSLELAGALNTQYF.

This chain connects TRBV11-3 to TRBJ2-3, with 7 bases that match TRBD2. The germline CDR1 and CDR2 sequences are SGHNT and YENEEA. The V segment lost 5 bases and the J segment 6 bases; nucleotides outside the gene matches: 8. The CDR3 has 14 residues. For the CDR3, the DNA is TGTGCCAGCAGCGAACTCGGGGGGAGGGATACGCAGTATTTT. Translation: CASSELGGRDTQYF.

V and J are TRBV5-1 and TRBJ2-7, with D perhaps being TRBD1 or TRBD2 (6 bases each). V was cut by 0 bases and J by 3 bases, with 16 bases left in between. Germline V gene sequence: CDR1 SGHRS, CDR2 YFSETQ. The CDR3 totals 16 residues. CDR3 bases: TGCGCCAGCAGCTTGGCCCGATTCGGAGGGGGCTACGAGCAGTACTTC. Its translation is CASSLARFGGGYEQYF.

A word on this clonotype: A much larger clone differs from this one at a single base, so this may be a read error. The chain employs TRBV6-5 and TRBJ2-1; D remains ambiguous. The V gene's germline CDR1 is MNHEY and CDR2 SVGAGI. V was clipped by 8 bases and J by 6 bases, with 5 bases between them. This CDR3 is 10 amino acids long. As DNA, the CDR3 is TGTGCCAGCGGCTCCAATGAGCAGTTCTTC. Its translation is CASGSNEQFF.

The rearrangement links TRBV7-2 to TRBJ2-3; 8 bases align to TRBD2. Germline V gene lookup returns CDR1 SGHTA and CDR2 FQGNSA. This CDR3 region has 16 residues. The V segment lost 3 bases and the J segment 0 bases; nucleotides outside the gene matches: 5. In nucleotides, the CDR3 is TGTGCCAGCAGCTTTTTACTAGCGGCTAGCACAGATACGCAGTATTTT. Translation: CASSFLLAASTDTQYF.

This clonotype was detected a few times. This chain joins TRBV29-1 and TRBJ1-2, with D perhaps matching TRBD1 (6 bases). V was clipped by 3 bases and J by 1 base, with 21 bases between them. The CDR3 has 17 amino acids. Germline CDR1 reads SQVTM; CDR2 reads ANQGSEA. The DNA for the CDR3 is TGCAGCGTTGAGCACCCCCTTGGACAGATAGATAACTATGGCTACACCTTC. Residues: CSVEHPLGQIDNYGYTF.

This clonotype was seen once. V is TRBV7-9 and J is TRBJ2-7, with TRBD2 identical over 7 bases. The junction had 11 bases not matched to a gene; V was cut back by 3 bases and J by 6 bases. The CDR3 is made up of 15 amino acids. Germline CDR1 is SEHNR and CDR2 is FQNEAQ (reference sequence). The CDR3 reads CASSFVLGGDREQYF. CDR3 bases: TGTGCCAGCAGCTTCGTTCTTGGGGGGGATCGCGAGCAGTACTTC.

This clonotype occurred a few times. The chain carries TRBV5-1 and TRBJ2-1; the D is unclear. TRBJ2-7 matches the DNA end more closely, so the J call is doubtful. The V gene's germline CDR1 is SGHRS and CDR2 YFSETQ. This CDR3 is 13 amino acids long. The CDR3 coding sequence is TGCGCCAGCAGCTTGGCCGGTCGAAACGAGCAGTACTTC. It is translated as CASSLAGRNEQYF.

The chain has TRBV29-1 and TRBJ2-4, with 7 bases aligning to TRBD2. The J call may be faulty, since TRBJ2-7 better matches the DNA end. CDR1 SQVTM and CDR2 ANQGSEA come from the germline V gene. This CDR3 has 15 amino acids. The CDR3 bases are TGCAGCGCCCGGGGCGGGAGAGAAGGACCCTACGAGCAGTACTTC. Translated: CSARGGREGPYEQYF.

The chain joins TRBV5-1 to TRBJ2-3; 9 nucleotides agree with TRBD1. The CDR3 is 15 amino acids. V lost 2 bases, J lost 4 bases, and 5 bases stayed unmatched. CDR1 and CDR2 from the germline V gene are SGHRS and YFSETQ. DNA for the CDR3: TGCGCCAGCAGCTTAACAGGGGGCTTCGCAGATACGCAGTATTTT. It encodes CASSLTGGFADTQYF.

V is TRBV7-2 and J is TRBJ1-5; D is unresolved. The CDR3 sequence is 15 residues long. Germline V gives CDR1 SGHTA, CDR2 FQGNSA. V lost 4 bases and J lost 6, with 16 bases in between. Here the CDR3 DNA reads TGTGCCAGCAGCTCCTTAACGGGAATAGGTCAGCCCCAGCATTTT. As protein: CASSSLTGIGQPQHF.

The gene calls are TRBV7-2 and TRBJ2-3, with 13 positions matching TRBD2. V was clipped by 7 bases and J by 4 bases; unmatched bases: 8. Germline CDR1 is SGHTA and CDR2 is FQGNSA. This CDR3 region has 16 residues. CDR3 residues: CASTTTSGGAADTQYF. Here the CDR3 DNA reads TGTGCCAGCACCACCACTAGCGGGGGGGCGGCAGATACGCAGTATTTT.

CDR3 protein: CSGGGGVGELFF. The CDR3, as DNA: TGCAGCGGCGGCGGAGGGGTCGGGGAGCTGTTTTTT. This chain connects TRBV29-1 to TRBJ2-2; D is possibly TRBD2 (6 bases). CDR1 is SQVTM and CDR2 is ANQGSEA in the germline V gene. V was shortened by 7 bases and J by 7 bases, with 13 bases between the two germline ends. This CDR3 has 12 residues.